This is a list of T cell receptor beta chains from one sample in a study of cytomegalovirus exposure and HLA in healthy donors. TCRdb's copy holds only in-frame clones and misses some; the assay was immunoSEQ multiplex PCR. The sample records 200,000 to 250,000 clones, around nine tenths being singletons. Input material: PBMCs. The receptors come from a woman younger than 30 in good health and CMV-seronegative. Each CDR3 is given with its conserved first and last residue. Each record gives: CDR3 length, V gene, J gene, clone size, D gene, CDR3 DNA, CDR3 protein. A D gene is named only where the DNA matches it firmly. Size is omitted from some rows. Given values are once, few, many or a class for expanded clones.

cdr3_length: 11; v_call: TRBV20-1; j_call: TRBJ2-7; clone_size: NA; d_call: NA; cdr3_nt: TGCAGTGCCCCCGTGGGCTACGAGCAGTACTTC; cdr3_aa: CSAPVGYEQYF
cdr3_length: 14; v_call: TRBV29-1; j_call: TRBJ2-3; clone_size: NA; d_call: TRBD2; cdr3_nt: TGCAGCGCGATCCGACTAGCGAGCACAGATACGCAGTATTTT; cdr3_aa: CSAIRLASTDTQYF
cdr3_length: 14; v_call: TRBV4-2; j_call: TRBJ1-2; clone_size: NA; d_call: TRBD1; cdr3_nt: TGTGCCAGCAGCAAACAGGGGGCGGGGTATGGCTACACCTTC; cdr3_aa: CASSKQGAGYGYTF
cdr3_length: 14; v_call: TRBV6-1; j_call: TRBJ1-2; clone_size: NA; d_call: NA; cdr3_nt: TGTGCCAGCAGTTCCCACAGGGCTTACTATGGCTACACCTTC; cdr3_aa: CASSSHRAYYGYTF
cdr3_length: 17; v_call: TRBV6-4; j_call: TRBJ2-7; clone_size: NA; d_call: TRBD1; cdr3_nt: TGTGCCAGCAGAAACGTTCCACCCAGGGGGCATCGGTACGAGCAGTACTTC; cdr3_aa: CASRNVPPRGHRYEQYF
cdr3_length: 17; v_call: TRBV10-1; j_call: TRBJ2-2; clone_size: NA; d_call: TRBD2; cdr3_nt: TGCGCCAGCAGTGGTACTAGCGGGAGGTCAGACACCGGGGAGCTGTTTTTT; cdr3_aa: CASSGTSGRSDTGELFF
cdr3_length: 17; v_call: TRBV5-6; j_call: TRBJ1-1; clone_size: NA; d_call: TRBD1; cdr3_nt: TGTGCCAGCAGCCTACGGGACAGGGGTGGAGGGGACACTGAAGCTTTCTTT; cdr3_aa: CASSLRDRGGGDTEAFF
cdr3_length: 16; v_call: TRBV10-3; j_call: TRBJ2-3; clone_size: NA; d_call: TRBD2; cdr3_nt: TGTGCCATCAGTGAACTAGCGGGAGGGAGCACAGATACGCAGTATTTT; cdr3_aa: CAISELAGGSTDTQYF
cdr3_length: 14; v_call: TRBV15; j_call: TRBJ2-3; clone_size: NA; d_call: TRBD1; cdr3_nt: TGTGCCACCAGCAGGGGGACAGTTTCAGATACGCAGTATTTT; cdr3_aa: CATSRGTVSDTQYF
cdr3_length: 12; v_call: TRBV4-2; j_call: TRBJ2-2; clone_size: NA; d_call: NA; cdr3_nt: TGTGCCAGCAGCCTAGTGCCCGGGGAGCTGTTTTTT; cdr3_aa: CASSLVPGELFF
cdr3_length: 14; v_call: TRBV9; j_call: TRBJ2-1; clone_size: once; d_call: TRBD2; cdr3_nt: TGTGCCAGCAGCCTGACTAGCGGCAACAATGAGCAGTTCTTC; cdr3_aa: CASSLTSGNNEQFF
cdr3_length: 15; v_call: TRBV2; j_call: TRBJ2-4; clone_size: NA; d_call: NA; cdr3_nt: TGTGCCAGCAGACCCGCGGGGCTAGCCAAAAACATTCAGTACTTC; cdr3_aa: CASRPAGLAKNIQYF
cdr3_length: 14; v_call: TRBV5-8; j_call: TRBJ2-7; clone_size: NA; d_call: TRBD2; cdr3_nt: TGTGCCAGCAGCCACGGGGGGGGGACCTACGAGCAGTACTTC; cdr3_aa: CASSHGGGTYEQYF
cdr3_length: 15; v_call: TRBV19; j_call: TRBJ1-2; clone_size: NA; d_call: NA; cdr3_nt: TGTGCCAGTAGTATAGAAGCGGGGTTCGGCTATGGCTACACCTTC; cdr3_aa: CASSIEAGFGYGYTF
cdr3_length: 14; v_call: TRBV27; j_call: TRBJ1-5; clone_size: NA; d_call: TRBD1; cdr3_nt: TGTGCCAGCAGTGACAGGGGAGGCAATCAGCCCCAGCATTTT; cdr3_aa: CASSDRGGNQPQHF
cdr3_length: 15; v_call: TRBV19; j_call: TRBJ1-4; clone_size: NA; d_call: TRBD1; cdr3_nt: TGTGCCAGTAGTAATGACAGGGCAACTAATGAAAAACTGTTTTTT; cdr3_aa: CASSNDRATNEKLFF
cdr3_length: 17; v_call: TRBV7-8; j_call: TRBJ2-2; clone_size: NA; d_call: TRBD1; cdr3_nt: TGTGCCAGCAGCTTATGGGGACAGGGGGAACGTGGCGGGGAGCTGTTTTTT; cdr3_aa: CASSLWGQGERGGELFF